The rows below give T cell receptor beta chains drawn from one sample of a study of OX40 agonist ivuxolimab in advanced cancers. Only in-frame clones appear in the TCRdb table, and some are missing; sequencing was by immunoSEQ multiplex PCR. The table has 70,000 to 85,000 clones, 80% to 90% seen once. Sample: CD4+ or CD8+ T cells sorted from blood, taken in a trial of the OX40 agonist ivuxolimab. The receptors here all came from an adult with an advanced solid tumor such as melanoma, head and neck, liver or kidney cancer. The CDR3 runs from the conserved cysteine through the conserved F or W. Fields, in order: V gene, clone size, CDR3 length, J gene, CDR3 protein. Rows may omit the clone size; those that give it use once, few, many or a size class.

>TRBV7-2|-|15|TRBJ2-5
CASTNPTGTQETQYF
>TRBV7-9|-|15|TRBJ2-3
CASSSLGRATDTQYF
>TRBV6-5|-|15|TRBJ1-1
CAIRPGQGNAGEAFF
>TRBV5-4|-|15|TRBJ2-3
CASSWTSGSTDTQYF
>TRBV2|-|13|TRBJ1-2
CATRAGGVYGYTF
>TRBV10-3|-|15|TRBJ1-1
CAISESADLNTEAFF
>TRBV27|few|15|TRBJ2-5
CASSLASGGEETQYF
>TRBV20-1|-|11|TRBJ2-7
CSATANYEQYF
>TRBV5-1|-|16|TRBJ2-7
CASSLGPSGSMNEQYF
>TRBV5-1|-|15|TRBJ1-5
CASSITGGYNQPQHF
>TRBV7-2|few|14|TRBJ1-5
CASSDQGGGQPQHF
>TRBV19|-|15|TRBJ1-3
CASTPIGVSGNTIYF
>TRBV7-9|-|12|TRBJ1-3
CASSSGGNTIYF
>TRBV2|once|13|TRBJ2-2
CASSEIRSGELFF
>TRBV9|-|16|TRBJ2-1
CASSVSLSGGVSEQFF
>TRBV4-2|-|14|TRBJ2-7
CASSLRIGSNEQYF
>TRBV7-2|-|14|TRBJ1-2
CASRQGRENYGYTF
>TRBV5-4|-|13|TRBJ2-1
CASSSVSYNEQFF
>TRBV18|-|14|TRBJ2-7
CASSPSGSHYEQYF
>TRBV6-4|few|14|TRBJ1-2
CASSESDRGYGYTF
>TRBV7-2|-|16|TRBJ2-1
CASSPREGAAYNEQFF
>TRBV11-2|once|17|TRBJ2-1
CASSFSPGLDSYNEQFF
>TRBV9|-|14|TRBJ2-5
CASSLGQGRETQYF
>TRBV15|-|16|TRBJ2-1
CATSRSNRGLADEQFF
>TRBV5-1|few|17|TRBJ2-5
CASSLDYTASGKETQYF
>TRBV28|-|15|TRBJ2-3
CASSGRGANTDTQYF
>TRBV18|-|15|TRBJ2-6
CASSQTGAGANVLTF
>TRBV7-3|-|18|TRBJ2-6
CASSAGGVGSSGANVLTF
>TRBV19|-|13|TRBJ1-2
CASSMVSGYGYTF
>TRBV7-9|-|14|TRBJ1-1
CASSSGHLNTEAFF
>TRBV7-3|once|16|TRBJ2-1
CASSLQTSGSYNEQFF
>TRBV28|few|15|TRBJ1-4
CASSLWDRLNEKLFF
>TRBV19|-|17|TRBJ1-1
CASSAGTGILHGTEAFF
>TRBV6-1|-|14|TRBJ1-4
CASSPQKGLTTLFF
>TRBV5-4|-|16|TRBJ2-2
CASTLGGRWNTGELFF
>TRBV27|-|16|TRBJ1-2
CASSLGQGDGRYGYTF
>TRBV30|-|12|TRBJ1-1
CAWSTGATEAFF
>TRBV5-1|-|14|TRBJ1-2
CASSAVSLGYGYTF